This is a list of T cell receptor beta chains from one sample in a study of response to subunit inactivated influenza vaccine. TCRdb passed the RT-PCR reads through MiXCR, listing each CDR3 protein once. The table has around 470,000 distinct CDR3 sequences, roughly 7.9% seen once. Specimen: PBMCs from blood, collected 23 months after vaccination. All receptors derive from a man aged 45 to 70 who received an inactivated influenza vaccine. Each CDR3 is given with its conserved first and last residue. D genes are given only for firm matches. Clone size appears in some rows only: once, few, many, or a class for an expanded clone.

size	V	D	J	DNA	CDR3
-	TRBV20-1	TRBD2	TRBJ2-7	TGCAGTGCTACTAGCGGGGAAACCATCTCCTACGAGCAGTACTTC	CSATSGETISYEQYF
few	TRBV20-1	TRBD2	TRBJ2-7	TGCAGTGCTAGAGATTCTCCGGGACTAGCGATACACTACGAGCAGTACTTC	CSARDSPGLAIHYEQYF
few	TRBV20-1	-	TRBJ2-7	TGCAGTGCTCCAGGGGTTGGGGTTGGCTACGAGCAGTACTTC	CSAPGVGVGYEQYF
-	TRBV7-9	-	TRBJ2-3	TGTGCCAGCAGCTTAATTTGGACAACGCCAGATACGCAGTATTTT	CASSLIWTTPDTQYF
once	TRBV7-6	TRBD2	TRBJ2-5	TGTGCCAGCAGCTTAGGGGCGGGAGGGCGGAAAGAGACCCAGTACTTC	CASSLGAGGRKETQYF
few	TRBV7-8	TRBD2	TRBJ2-1	TGTGCCAGCAGCGCCCGCGCTGGCGGGAGGGTCAATGAGCAGTTCTTC	CASSARAGGRVNEQFF
-	TRBV5-1	-	TRBJ2-7	TGCGCCAGCAGCACGATCGGGGGTGGCTTCGCCGAGCAGTACTTC	CASSTIGGGFAEQYF
few	TRBV7-9	TRBD1	TRBJ2-5	TGTGCCAGCAGCCGAGGGGGCACAGAGACCCAGTACTTC	CASSRGGTETQYF
many	TRBV29-1	-	TRBJ1-1	TGCAGCGTGCCCAGCAGGGACATAGGCACTGAAGCTTTCTTT	CSVPSRDIGTEAFF
few	TRBV7-8	-	TRBJ1-5	TGTGCCAGCAGCTTCTCAGCACAGGGTTACCCCATGGGTCAGCCCCAGCATTTT	CASSFSAQGYPMGQPQHF
many	TRBV10-3	-	TRBJ2-7	TGTGCCATCAGTGATGACAGGGAGGACGAGCAGTACTTC	CAISDDREDEQYF
-	TRBV12-3/TRBV12-4	TRBD1	TRBJ1-4	TGTGCCAGCAGTTTTGGACAGGGGGATGGTGAAAAACTGTTTTTT	CASSFGQGDGEKLFF
-	TRBV7-9	TRBD1	TRBJ1-5	TGTGCCAGCAGCCCAGGAATGACAGGGCCAAGCAATCAGCCCCAGCATTTT	CASSPGMTGPSNQPQHF
few	TRBV3-1	-	TRBJ1-1	TGTGCCAGCCGGGGATGGGGCCGGGAGAACACTGAAGCTTTCTTT	CASRGWGRENTEAFF
many	TRBV9	-	TRBJ2-2	TGTGCCAGCAGCGCCAGCCTCACCGGGGAGCTGTTTTTT	CASSASLTGELFF
many	TRBV4-1	-	TRBJ2-2	TGCGCCACCAGGGACACGATCTCCGACACCGGGGAGCTGTTTTTT	CATRDTISDTGELFF
few	TRBV20-1	-	TRBJ2-2	TGCAGTGCTAGGGTCGAAATGACGTGGGGGGTCTCGGGCACCGGGGAGCTGTTTTTT	CSARVEMTWGVSGTGELFF
-	TRBV7-2	-	TRBJ1-4	TGTGCCAGCAGCTTAGGAACAGATGAAAAACTGTTTTTT	CASSLGTDEKLFF
many	TRBV9	-	TRBJ2-1	TGTGCCAGCAGCGTAGATGGTAGCGGAACCTACAATGAGCAGTTCTTC	CASSVDGSGTYNEQFF
few	TRBV20-1	TRBD1	TRBJ1-1	TGCAGTGCTAGAGATCCGCGGACAGGGGGCTCGAAAATGAACACTGAAGCTTTCTTT	CSARDPRTGGSKMNTEAFF
few	TRBV4-1	-	TRBJ2-3	TGCGCCAGCAGCTCCCGCGGGCAGGGACGGTCGGATACGCAGTATTTT	CASSSRGQGRSDTQYF
-	TRBV5-5	-	TRBJ2-4	TGTGCCAGCAACGATCGACCAGGGGACATTCAGTACTTC	CASNDRPGDIQYF
-	TRBV20-1	TRBD2	TRBJ2-3	TGCAGTGCTAGAGACCGCGGGGGGTACACAGATACGCAGTATTTT	CSARDRGGYTDTQYF
-	TRBV7-2	-	TRBJ2-5	TGTGCCAGCAGCTTAGTTTTGACAAAAGAGACCCAGTACTTC	CASSLVLTKETQYF
-	TRBV20-1	-	TRBJ2-7	TGCAGTGCTTACAACCAGAATTACGAGCAGTACTTC	CSAYNQNYEQYF
few	TRBV14	-	TRBJ1-5	TGTGCCAGCAGCCAGGGGGCTCAACAGCCCCAGCATTTT	CASSQGAQQPQHF
many	TRBV20-1	TRBD1	TRBJ1-5	TGCAGTGCTAGAGTGTTCGGGACAGGGGGTCGAAGCAATCAGCCCCAGCATTTT	CSARVFGTGGRSNQPQHF
-	TRBV6-2/TRBV6-3	TRBD2	TRBJ2-2	TGTGCCAGCAGTTTCGTGATAGCGGGAGACCCCGGGGAGCTGTTTTTT	CASSFVIAGDPGELFF
-	TRBV15	-	TRBJ1-1	TGTGCCACCAGCAGAGATTATGTCCGGTGGGAAATGAACACTGAAGCTTTCTTT	CATSRDYVRWEMNTEAFF
-	TRBV29-1	-	TRBJ2-7	TGCAGCGTTGAGGGGCGGGGAACCTACGAGCAGTACTTC	CSVEGRGTYEQYF
few	TRBV20-1	-	TRBJ1-1	TGCAGTGCTAGAGTCGGCCCGGGAGGCACTGAAGCTTTCTTT	CSARVGPGGTEAFF
-	TRBV4-3	TRBD2	TRBJ2-2	TGCGCCAGCAGCCAAGAGCGACTAGCCGGCCCCGGGGAGCTGTTTTTT	CASSQERLAGPGELFF
few	TRBV10-3	-	TRBJ2-7	TGTGCCATCAGTGTCACTTCAGGCCACTACGAGCAGTACTTC	CAISVTSGHYEQYF
few	TRBV6-1	-	TRBJ2-2	TGTGCCAGCAGTGGGGACGGGAACACCGGGGAGCTGTTTTTT	CASSGDGNTGELFF
few	TRBV4-3	TRBD2	TRBJ2-7	TGCGCCAGCAGCCAAGAGGCGGTGGGGGGGTACGAGCAGTACTTC	CASSQEAVGGYEQYF
few	TRBV5-1	TRBD2	TRBJ2-2	TGCGCCAGCAGCCCGGGACTAGCCCACACCGGGGAGCTGTTTTTT	CASSPGLAHTGELFF
many	TRBV6-1	-	TRBJ2-7	TGTGCCAGCAGCCCTGGGGCCTTATCCTACGAGCAGTACTTC	CASSPGALSYEQYF
-	TRBV20-1	TRBD2	TRBJ2-7	TGCAGTGCTAGGAGTAGCGGGAGCGAGCAGTACTTC	CSARSSGSEQYF
many	TRBV4-2	-	TRBJ2-6	TGTGCCAGCAGCCATCCCAGGCACTCTGGGGCCAACGTCCTGACTTTC	CASSHPRHSGANVLTF
-	TRBV5-6	TRBD1	TRBJ2-1	TGTGCCAGCAGCTTGGTAACAGGGGGCGGGAATGAGCAGTTCTTC	CASSLVTGGGNEQFF